These 26 T cell receptor beta chains were sequenced from one sample in a study of T cells after yellow fever vaccination. TCRdb re-called the 5' RACE reads with MiXCR, one entry per CDR3 protein. The table has fewer than 350,000 distinct CDR3 sequences, roughly 3.5% seen once. This specimen consisted of PBMCs, obtained on the day of the yellow fever booster vaccination. The receptors come from a man younger than 30 who received the YFV17D yellow fever vaccine.

This clonotype was detected a few times. This chain uses TRBV5-1 with TRBJ1-5, with D tentatively TRBD1 (5 bases). The CDR3 is made up of 15 amino acids. Per germline, CDR1 SGHRS and CDR2 YFSETQ. V gave up 0 bases and J gave up 7 bases, with 14 bases separating them. CDR3 DNA: TGCGCCAGCAGCTTGGCCCCTGGGGGTGAACAGCCCCAGCATTTT. Its protein is CASSLAPGGEQPQHF.

The chain is built from TRBV6-1 and TRBJ1-4; D is unclear. V shed 7 bases and J shed 11 bases, with 17 bases lying between them. CDR3 length equals 13 residues. Germline values: CDR1 MNHNS, CDR2 SASEGT. The CDR3 DNA reads as TGTGCCAGCACCGCAACGGTGGGAGGGAAACTGTTTTTT. Translated, it gives CASTATVGGKLFF.

This clonotype was recorded many times. The J gene is TRBJ2-3, the V gene TRBV5-1; 9 positions agree with TRBD1. V shed 0 bases, J shed 3 bases, and the junction held 11 bases outside the gene matches. The CDR3 sequence is 18 residues long. In germline, CDR1 is SGHRS, CDR2 YFSETQ. CDR3 amino acids: CASSLAPGQGAQTDTQYF. DNA of the CDR3: TGCGCCAGCAGCTTGGCTCCGGGACAGGGCGCGCAGACAGATACGCAGTATTTT.

The chain has TRBV20-1 and TRBJ1-1, with D possibly being TRBD1 (5 bases). This CDR3 has 14 amino acids. Germline V gene lookup returns CDR1 DFQATT and CDR2 SNEGSKA (reference sequence). Trimming removed 6 bases at V and 2 bases at J, with 16 bases between. The CDR3 loop is CSANRDPANTEAFF. In nucleotides, the CDR3 is TGCAGTGCAAACCGGGACCCAGCAAACACTGAAGCTTTCTTT.

This clonotype has just a few counts. The chain carries TRBV5-1 and TRBJ2-3, with D perhaps matching TRBD1 or TRBD2 (6 bases each). Germline V gene data show CDR1 as SGHRS and CDR2 as YFSETQ. V lost 2 bases and J lost 4, with 17 bases in between. The CDR3 runs to 16 residues. The CDR3 bases are TGCGCCAGCAGCTTCCCCGAAGGGGGGATCGCAGATACGCAGTATTTT. Amino acid sequence: CASSFPEGGIADTQYF.

This sequence joins TRBV4-3 and TRBJ1-5, with D possibly TRBD1 on 6 matching bases. The CDR3 extends over 16 amino acids. Trimming left V 3 bases short and J 7 bases short, with 19 bases between. Germline V gene lookup returns CDR1 LGHNA and CDR2 YSLEER. The CDR3 coding sequence is TGCGCCAGCAGCCAGATGGGATCCAGGGGAGACCAGCCCCAGCATTTT. Translation: CASSQMGSRGDQPQHF.

This clonotype came up many times. J is TRBJ2-2 and V is TRBV5-1, with TRBD2 matching 8 bases. With 4 bases clipped from V and 0 bases from J, the junction kept 2 bases outside the gene matches. Germline CDR1 and CDR2: SGHRS and YFSETQ. The CDR3 has 15 amino acids. The CDR3 coding sequence is TGCGCCAGCAGCGGCGGGGGGCCGAACACCGGGGAGCTGTTTTTT. This codes for CASSGGGPNTGELFF. Combining the CDR3 with reference TRBV5-1 and TRBJ2-2 gives the whole variable domain KAGVTQTPRYLIKTRGQQVTLSCSPISGHRSVSWYQQTPGQGLQFLFEYFSETQRNKGNFPGRFSGRQFSNSRSEMNVSTLELGDSALYLCASSGGGPNTGELFFGEGSRLTVL.

This clonotype was seen only a few times. The chain uses TRBV2 and TRBJ1-2, with D tentatively TRBD1 (6 bases). V gave up 0 bases and J gave up 4 bases, with 12 bases separating them. The V gene's germline CDR1 is SNHLY and CDR2 FYNNEI. The CDR3 totals 15 residues. CDR3 sequence reads: CASSEASGQIYGYTF. CDR3 nucleotides: TGTGCCAGCAGTGAAGCGTCCGGACAGATCTATGGCTACACCTTC.

The chain has TRBV12-3 or TRBV12-4 and TRBJ2-1; D ambiguous. V was clipped by 3 bases and J by 5 bases, with 11 bases between them. CDR3 length equals 14 residues. The CDR3 sequence is CASSFLALNNEQFF. For the CDR3, the DNA is TGTGCCAGCAGTTTCCTGGCCCTAAACAATGAGCAGTTCTTC.

This clonotype was counted ten times or more. The chain is built from TRBV24-1 and TRBJ2-1, with D uncertain. In germline, CDR1 is KGHDR, CDR2 SFDVKD. The CDR3 is made up of 11 amino acids. The V end was cut by 4 bases, the J end by 8 bases, with 5 bases between. CDR3 nucleotides: TGTGCCACCAGTGAAACCTATGAGCAGTTCTTC. Protein: CATSETYEQFF.

The V gene is TRBV5-1, the J gene TRBJ1-1, with D perhaps TRBD1 (6 bases). Germline V gene sequence: CDR1 SGHRS, CDR2 YFSETQ. This CDR3 comprises 15 residues. The germline V and J ends were trimmed by 2 bases and 6 bases, with 17 bases remaining between them. CDR3 protein: CASSFTGISDSEAFF. Written as DNA, the CDR3 is TGCGCCAGCAGCTTTACAGGGATTTCGGACTCTGAAGCTTTCTTT.

This sequence joins TRBV6-5 and TRBJ2-1, with unresolved D. Germline V gene sequence: CDR1 MNHEY, CDR2 SVGAGI. The CDR3 runs to 14 residues. V lost 5 bases and J 8 bases, leaving 16 bases between the germline ends. The DNA of the CDR3 is TGTGCCAGCAGTGACATTAGGTTCGGCGATGAGCAGTTCTTC. It yields the protein CASSDIRFGDEQFF.

The J gene is TRBJ1-6, the V gene TRBV5-1; maybe TRBD1 (5 bases). The ends were cut back, 4 bases at V and 4 bases at J, with 18 bases in the middle. The germline V gene encodes CDR1 SGHRS and CDR2 YFSETQ. This CDR3 contains 17 residues. The CDR3 here is CASSHFGSQDYNSPLHF. The CDR3 DNA follows: TGCGCCAGCAGCCACTTTGGGTCACAGGATTATAATTCACCCCTCCACTTT.

In this sample, this clonotype turned up many times. This chain joins TRBV7-7 and TRBJ2-5; TRBD2 matches 8 bases. The J segment lost 4 bases and the V segment lost 5 bases, leaving 15 bases of the junction unmatched. Germline V gene data show CDR1 as SSHAT and CDR2 as FNYEAQ (reference sequence). The length of the CDR3 is 17 residues. CDR3 sequence (DNA): TGTGCCAGCAGCACCTTTCCCGGGACTAGAGGGTCAGAGACCCAGTACTTC. This translates into CASSTFPGTRGSETQYF.

In its sample, this clonotype was seen many times. V usage is TRBV5-1 and J usage is TRBJ2-3; the match to TRBD2 covers 8 bases. CDR1 SGHRS and CDR2 YFSETQ come from the germline V gene. The CDR3 has 16 amino acids. The V and J ends lost 0 bases and 0 bases, in that order; junction bases with no gene match: 3. CDR3 loop: CASSLEVAGSTDTQYF. CDR3 bases: TGCGCCAGCAGCTTGGAGGTAGCGGGGAGCACAGATACGCAGTATTTT.

J is TRBJ2-5 and V is TRBV27, with 14 bases fitting TRBD2. This CDR3 contains 16 residues. The germline V gene encodes CDR1 MNHEY and CDR2 SMNVEV (reference sequence). Trimming at V came to 4 bases and at J to 5 bases, leaving 6 bases not matched to a gene. Here the CDR3 reads CASSSGLAGGLETQYF. Here the CDR3 DNA reads TGTGCCAGCAGTTCCGGACTAGCGGGGGGCTTGGAGACCCAGTACTTC.

This clonotype appeared many times. The genes are TRBV4-3 and TRBJ2-4; D is unresolved. Trimming cost V 0 bases and J 0 bases, with 9 bases left between them. The germline V gene has CDR1 LGHNA and CDR2 YSLEER. The CDR3 is 16 amino acids. The CDR3 nucleotides are TGCGCCAGCAGCCAAGAAAACAGCCTAGCCAAAAACATTCAGTACTTC. This gives the protein CASSQENSLAKNIQYF.

This clonotype was counted many times. The V and J genes are TRBV5-1 and TRBJ1-3; 8 bases fit TRBD1. The trim removed 5 bases at V and 1 base at J, leaving 8 bases unmatched. CDR1 is SGHRS, CDR2 YFSETQ, per germline. The CDR3 is 16 amino acids. The CDR3 here is CASRSGTGDSGNTIYF. CDR3 in DNA: TGCGCCAGCAGATCCGGGACAGGTGATTCTGGAAACACCATATATTTT.

The chain employs TRBV7-2 and TRBJ2-3; no clear D gene. V was cut by 5 bases and J by 2 bases, with 14 bases left in between. The germline V gene has CDR1 SGHTA and CDR2 FQGNSA. The CDR3 has 15 amino acids. The DNA for the CDR3 is TGTGCCAGCAGCCGAGGATTGGGCGACACAGATACGCAGTATTTT. Translated: CASSRGLGDTDTQYF.

This sequence joins TRBV14 and TRBJ2-5; 12 nucleotides align to TRBD2. This CDR3 comprises 16 residues. With V trimmed by 5 bases and J by 7 bases, 11 bases remained unmatched. From germline, CDR1 is SGHDN and CDR2 FVKESK. The CDR3 DNA reads as TGTGCCAGCAGCTCCTGGACTAGCGGGGCCGCGGGGACCCAGTACTTC. It encodes CASSSWTSGAAGTQYF.

The V and J genes are TRBV6-5 and TRBJ2-3; 8 bases agree with TRBD2. Germline CDR1 reads MNHEY; CDR2 reads SVGAGI. The CDR3 length is 15 residues. The trim removed 1 base at V and 4 bases at J, leaving 4 bases unmatched. The CDR3 loop reads CASSYFAGGADTQYF. For the CDR3, the DNA is TGTGCCAGCAGTTACTTTGCGGGGGGTGCAGATACGCAGTATTTT.

This clonotype was observed at least ten times. J is TRBJ1-1 and V is TRBV5-1; D might be TRBD1 (6 bases). Deletions cut 7 bases from V and 3 bases from J, with 22 bases between. The CDR3 is 16 residues long. Germline-derived CDR1 and CDR2 are SGHRS and YFSETQ. DNA for the CDR3: TGCGCCAGCGCCAAAGAAAGAGGACAGTTAGACACTGAAGCTTTCTTT. As protein: CASAKERGQLDTEAFF. Together with reference TRBV5-1 and TRBJ1-1, the CDR3 gives the full variable domain: KAGVTQTPRYLIKTRGQQVTLSCSPISGHRSVSWYQQTPGQGLQFLFEYFSETQRNKGNFPGRFSGRQFSNSRSEMNVSTLELGDSALYLCASAKERGQLDTEAFFGQGTRLTVV.

At least ten counts were recorded for this clonotype. This rearrangement joins TRBV12-3 or TRBV12-4 to TRBJ1-2; 7 bases fit TRBD1. Unmatched junction bases numbered 7, after V lost 6 bases and J lost 6 bases. CDR3 length equals 13 residues. CDR3 coding DNA: TGTGCCAGCAGAGACGACAGGGTCCATGGCTACACCTTC. It codes for CASRDDRVHGYTF.

This clonotype was counted between two and nine times. The J gene is TRBJ1-5, the V gene TRBV2, with a tentative D call TRBD1 (6 bases). The germline CDR1 and CDR2 sequences are SNHLY and FYNNEI. This CDR3 has 14 amino acids. V lost 4 bases to trimming and J lost 2 bases, with 9 bases between them. The CDR3 DNA reads TGTGCCAGCAGTGCGAACAGGGGCAATCAGCCCCAGCATTTT. Its protein is CASSANRGNQPQHF.

This clonotype appeared many times. The rearrangement joins TRBV30 to TRBJ2-1; tentatively, D is TRBD1 (5 bases). The CDR3 spans 12 residues. Trimming left V 0 bases short and J 14 bases short, with 14 bases between. CDR1 is GTSNPN and CDR2 is SVGIG in the germline V gene (reference sequence). The CDR3 protein is CAWSVSSGKEFF. CDR3 DNA sequence: TGTGCCTGGAGTGTATCGTCAGGGAAAGAGTTCTTC.

This clonotype occurred a few times. This chain uses TRBV12-3 or TRBV12-4 with TRBJ2-1, with 7 bases lining up with TRBD2. Unmatched junction bases numbered 7, after V lost 6 bases and J lost 5 bases. The CDR3 is made up of 14 amino acids. CDR3 amino acids: CASSPASGHNEQFF. The CDR3 bases are TGTGCCAGCAGCCCAGCTAGCGGACACAATGAGCAGTTCTTC.